These 10 T cell receptor beta chains originate from one sample sequenced in a study of blood T cell repertoires in COVID-19. TCRdb's copy holds only in-frame clones and misses some; the assay was immunoSEQ multiplex PCR. In the table there are almost 400,000 clones, 70% to 90% of which are singletons. The sample taken for sequencing was peripheral blood. The source is a woman between 55 and 75 years old with COVID-19, enrolled during active disease.

The J gene is TRBJ1-5, the V gene TRBV5-6; D perhaps matches TRBD1 (6 bases). The germline CDR1 and CDR2 sequences are SGHDT and YYEEEE. The V and J ends lost 4 bases and 7 bases respectively, with 15 bases between them. The CDR3 extends over 14 amino acids. The DNA of the CDR3 is TGTGCCAGCAGCAGGTGGGGGCGCAGCCAGCCCCAGCATTTT. Its protein product is CASSRWGRSQPQHF.

The rearrangement uses TRBV9 and TRBJ2-5; 11 nucleotides agree with TRBD2. Per the germline V gene, CDR1 is SGDLS and CDR2 is YYNGEE. With V trimmed by 3 bases and J by 5 bases, 9 bases remained unmatched. The CDR3 length is 16 residues. Here the CDR3 DNA reads TGTGCCAGCAGCGCCGGACTAGCGGGTTTGGCGGAGACCCAGTACTTC. Its translation is CASSAGLAGLAETQYF.

This clone appeared a single time. V usage is TRBV6-4 and J usage is TRBJ2-1; 10 bases align to TRBD2. After removal of 4 bases from V and 8 bases from J, the junction contained 11 bases not matched to a gene. The germline V gene encodes CDR1 MRHNA and CDR2 SNTAGT. This CDR3 contains 16 residues. In DNA form, the CDR3 reads TGTGCCAGCAGTGTGGTAGCTAGCGGGGGAGTCTATGAGCAGTTCTTC. This translates into CASSVVASGGVYEQFF.

The chain uses TRBV27 and TRBJ2-7, with 9 bases aligning to TRBD1. CDR3 size: 17 residues. V lost 5 bases to trimming and J lost 0 bases; unmatched junction nucleotides: 11. CDR1 and CDR2 from the germline V gene are MNHEY and SMNVEV (reference sequence). The CDR3 nucleotides read TGTGCCAGCAGTCCCTTGGGGGGACAGGGAAGCTCCTACGAGCAGTACTTC. This encodes CASSPLGGQGSSYEQYF.

The V gene is TRBV5-4, the J gene TRBJ1-2; 8 bases match TRBD1. V lost 5 bases to trimming and J lost 4 bases; unmatched junction nucleotides: 7. The CDR3 consists of 14 residues. Germline V CDR1 and CDR2: SGHNT, YYREEE (reference sequence). The CDR3 here is CASSSAGGAYGYTF. In DNA, the CDR3 is TGTGCCAGCAGTTCTGCAGGGGGCGCCTATGGCTACACCTTC.

The chain is built from TRBV7-2 and TRBJ1-5; D gene unclear. Germline V CDR1 and CDR2: SGHTA, FQGNSA. The CDR3 is 13 residues long. V lost 5 bases and J lost 3, with 8 bases in between. The CDR3 region is CASSNEINQPQHF. CDR3 DNA: TGTGCCAGCAGCAATGAGATCAATCAGCCCCAGCATTTT.

This rearrangement joins TRBV7-2 to TRBJ2-7; 8 bases map to TRBD2. The V segment lost 5 bases and the J segment 0 bases; nucleotides outside the gene matches: 6. The CDR3 runs 15 residues. Germline V gives CDR1 SGHTA, CDR2 FQGNSA. CDR3 protein: CASSTTGGTSYEQYF. The CDR3, as DNA: TGTGCCAGCAGCACAACGGGGGGGACCTCCTACGAGCAGTACTTC.

This sequence joins TRBV6-4 and TRBJ2-3; 10 bases match TRBD2. The germline gives CDR1 MRHNA, CDR2 SNTAGT. This CDR3 is 16 amino acids long. The junction had 5 bases not matched to a gene; V was cut back by 3 bases and J by 2 bases. CDR3 in DNA: TGTGCCAGCAGTGAATCGGGACTAGCGCTCACAGATACGCAGTATTTT. Residues: CASSESGLALTDTQYF.

This clone was observed once. The rearrangement uses TRBV18 and TRBJ1-2; TRBD1 matches at 9 bases. The CDR3 runs 17 residues. The germline V gene has CDR1 KGHSH and CDR2 LQKENI. V trimming: 6 bases; J trimming: 7 bases; junction bases outside the gene matches: 18. The CDR3 protein is CASSLGSGQGDLAGYTF. DNA of the CDR3: TGTGCCAGCTCTTTGGGATCGGGACAGGGTGACCTTGCTGGCTACACCTTC.

The chain uses TRBV9 and TRBJ2-5; possible D gene TRBD1, 6 bases. The CDR3 totals 14 residues. Germline V gives CDR1 SGDLS, CDR2 YYNGEE. V was pared by 0 bases and J by 5 bases, with 11 bases between. The CDR3 DNA follows: TGTGCCAGCAGCGTAGGGCAGGGGCGGGAGACCCAGTACTTC. It is translated as CASSVGQGRETQYF.